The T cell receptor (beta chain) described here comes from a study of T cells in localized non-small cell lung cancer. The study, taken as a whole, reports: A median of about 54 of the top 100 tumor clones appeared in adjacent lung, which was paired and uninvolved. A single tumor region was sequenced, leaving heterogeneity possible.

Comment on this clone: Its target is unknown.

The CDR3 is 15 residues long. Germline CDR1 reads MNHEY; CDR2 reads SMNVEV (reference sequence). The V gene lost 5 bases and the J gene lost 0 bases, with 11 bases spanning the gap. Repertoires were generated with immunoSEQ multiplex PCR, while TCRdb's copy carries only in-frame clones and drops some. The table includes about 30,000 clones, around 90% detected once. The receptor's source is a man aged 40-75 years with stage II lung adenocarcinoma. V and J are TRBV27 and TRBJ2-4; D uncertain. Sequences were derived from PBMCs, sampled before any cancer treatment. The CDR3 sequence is CASSGSWVAKNIQYF. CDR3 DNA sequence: TGTGCCAGCAGTGGGTCATGGGTAGCCAAAAACATTCAGTACTTC.